In its sample, the clone carrying this T cell receptor beta chain was seen a few times. Its antigen is not known. This CDR3 is 13 amino acids long. Germline CDR1 SGDLS, CDR2 YYNGEE. Trimming took 1 base from V and 6 from J, leaving 10 bases between them. These data are taken from a study of cytomegalovirus exposure and HLA in healthy donors. The study's findings and limits: Researchers reported from a later analysis that most CMV-associated TCR beta chains appeared HLA-restricted. The only immune exposure information that was available was CMV serostatus. Presence/absence comparisons presumed near-even sequencing depth among donors. In vitro experiments confirmed that a few CMV-associated chains were specific for CMV antigens.

A multiplex PCR was run with 60 Vbeta primers and 13 Jbeta primers. Repertoires were generated with immunoSEQ multiplex PCR, while TCRdb's copy carries only in-frame clones and drops some. The sample carries some 200,000 clones, over 70% recorded once. The source is a middle-aged man in good health and CMV-seronegative. The chain couples TRBV9 to TRBJ1-2; possible D gene TRBD1, 5 bases. Sequenced: PBMCs. CDR3 DNA sequence: TGTGCCAGCAGCGTAAGGCAGGGAAATGGCTACACCTTC. This translates into CASSVRQGNGYTF.